The 31 T cell receptor beta chains listed next were all sequenced from one sample in a study of T-cell reconstitution after alpha-beta-depleted transplantation in children. Preparing the TCRbeta library involved the use of unique molecular identifiers. In TCRdb, the PCR reads were re-called with MiXCR into one record per CDR3 protein. The table has around 670,000 distinct CDR3 sequences, about an eighth seen once. The material sequenced was PBMCs, taken before TCRalphabeta/CD19-depleted stem cell transplant. Source of these receptors: a girl between 2 and 10 years old with congenital amegakaryocytic thrombocytopenia, due to receive a stem cell transplant.

Ten or more counts support this clonotype. The chain links TRBV7-9 to TRBJ1-5; unclear D gene. From germline, CDR1 is SEHNR and CDR2 FQNEAQ (reference sequence). This CDR3 contains 12 residues. The V and J ends lost 2 bases and 7 bases respectively, with 6 bases between them. This chain's CDR3 is CASSLMGQPQHF. As DNA, the CDR3 is TGTGCCAGCAGCTTAATGGGCCAGCCCCAGCATTTT.

At least ten counts were recorded for this clonotype. V usage is TRBV5-1 and J usage is TRBJ2-1, with unresolved D. This CDR3 comprises 13 residues. Germline V lookup: CDR1 SGHRS, CDR2 YFSETQ. V lost 0 bases and J lost 5, with 6 bases in between. CDR3 in DNA: TGCGCCAGCAGCTTGGATAGCAACAATGAGCAGTTCTTC. It codes for CASSLDSNNEQFF.

Many counts were recorded for this clonotype. The chain joins TRBV18 to TRBJ1-5, with TRBD1 identical over 8 bases. The CDR3 length is 13 residues. From germline, CDR1 is KGHSH and CDR2 LQKENI. J gave up 4 bases and V 8 bases, and 4 bases lay outside the gene matches. In DNA form, the CDR3 reads TGTGCCAGCGCGACAGGGGTTAATCAGCCCCAGCATTTT. This encodes CASATGVNQPQHF.

This clonotype occurred a few times. The V call is TRBV20-1, the J call TRBJ2-3; 7 nucleotides agree with TRBD2. The J segment lost 0 bases and the V segment lost 4 bases, leaving 7 bases of the junction unmatched. Germline V gives CDR1 DFQATT, CDR2 SNEGSKA (reference sequence). This CDR3 has 15 residues. Here the CDR3 reads CSATAPSGSTDTQYF. CDR3 nucleotides: TGCAGTGCTACCGCTCCTAGCGGCAGCACAGATACGCAGTATTTT.

This sequence joins TRBV19 and TRBJ2-2, with D possibly being TRBD2 (5 bases). The germline CDR1 and CDR2 sequences are LNHDA and SQIVND (reference sequence). There are 15 residues in the CDR3. V was shortened by 4 bases and J by 5 bases, with 14 bases between the two germline ends. CDR3 sequence (DNA): TGTGCCAGTAGTAGGGTCCACGAGGGAACCGGGGAGCTGTTTTTT. Protein product: CASSRVHEGTGELFF.

This clonotype was picked up many times. V usage is TRBV5-1 and J usage is TRBJ2-1, with D possibly being TRBD1 (5 bases). V was pared by 1 base and J by 4 bases, with 6 bases between. This CDR3 contains 13 residues. CDR1 is SGHRS and CDR2 is YFSETQ in the germline V gene. The DNA for the CDR3 is TGCGCCAGCAGCTTGCAGGGATACAATGAGCAGTTCTTC. Its translation is CASSLQGYNEQFF.

The CDR3 nucleotides read TGCGCCAGCAGCCTAAGACTAGATCGGGAGACCCAGTACTTC. The encoded protein is CASSLRLDRETQYF. The rearrangement uses TRBV5-1 and TRBJ2-5; tentatively, D is TRBD2 (6 bases). CDR3 length: 14 residues. V lost 4 bases, J lost 5 bases, and 15 bases lay in between. Germline CDR1 SGHRS, CDR2 YFSETQ.

The table lists this clonotype with many counts. The chain employs TRBV7-6 and TRBJ2-3, with D tentatively TRBD2 (5 bases). Germline CDR1 and CDR2: SGHVS and FNYEAQ. The CDR3 covers 15 residues. Trimming cost V 10 bases and J 2 bases, with 19 bases left between them. The CDR3 DNA is TGTGCCACCAAACGGGATCTGAGGGCCACAGATACGCAGTATTTT. As protein: CATKRDLRATDTQYF. Together with reference TRBV7-6 and TRBJ2-3, the CDR3 gives the full variable domain: GAGVSQSPRYKVTKRGQDVALRCDPISGHVSLYWYRQALGQGPEFLTYFNYEAQQDKSGLPNDRFSAERPEGSISTLTIQRTEQRDSAMYRCATKRDLRATDTQYFGPGTRLTVL.

This clonotype was counted many times. This sequence joins TRBV20-1 and TRBJ2-1; D unresolved. Deletions cut 1 base from V and 6 bases from J, with 4 bases between. Germline V CDR1 and CDR2: DFQATT, SNEGSKA (reference sequence). This CDR3 is built from 11 residues. CDR3 amino acids: CSARGFNEQFF. The CDR3 region has the DNA TGCAGTGCTAGAGGTTTCAATGAGCAGTTCTTC.

There are a few counts of this clonotype. The chain couples TRBV30 to TRBJ1-1; D gene unclear. V shed 2 bases and J shed 6 bases, with 4 bases lying between them. Per the germline V gene, CDR1 is GTSNPN and CDR2 is SVGIG (reference sequence). The CDR3 loop spans 10 amino acids. CDR3 residues: CAWSKAEAFF. The CDR3, as DNA: TGTGCCTGGAGTAAGGCTGAAGCTTTCTTT.

The table lists this clonotype with many counts. One end of the junction fails to match germline, which may point to a read error. The V gene is TRBV5-1, the J gene TRBJ2-3; 7 bases line up with TRBD1. The CDR3 has 15 amino acids. CDR1 SGHRS and CDR2 YFSETQ come from the germline V gene. CDR3 sequence: CASSPRQGGTDTQYF. Here the CDR3 DNA reads TGTGCCAGCAGCCCAAGACAGGGTGGCACAGATACGCAGTATTTT.

The chain carries TRBV12-3 or TRBV12-4 and TRBJ2-2, with 7 bases fitting TRBD2. This CDR3 is built from 16 residues. Trimming removed 7 bases from V and 0 bases from J; junction bases left unmatched: 8. The CDR3 DNA follows: TGTGCCAGCATGTTGGCTAGCGGAGCGAACACCGGGGAGCTGTTTTTT. As protein: CASMLASGANTGELFF.

This clonotype has more than one count but fewer than ten. V usage is TRBV7-9 and J usage is TRBJ2-6; D is perhaps TRBD1 (6 bases). The CDR3 runs 17 residues. Germline V lookup: CDR1 SEHNR, CDR2 FQNEAQ (reference sequence). Trimming took off 2 bases at V and 3 bases at J, with 14 bases between the two ends. The CDR3 loop is CASSLWPQGYGANVLTF. CDR3 in DNA: TGTGCCAGCAGCTTATGGCCACAGGGATATGGGGCCAACGTCCTGACTTTC.

The chain links TRBV12-3 or TRBV12-4 to TRBJ2-3, with D perhaps being TRBD1 or TRBD2 (5 bases each). V gave up 3 bases and J gave up 6 bases, with 25 bases separating them. The CDR3 runs 18 residues. The CDR3 here is CASSFETVLGEKGDTQYF. The CDR3 coding sequence is TGTGCCAGCAGTTTTGAGACAGTACTAGGGGAGAAGGGGGATACGCAGTATTTT.

This clonotype was counted between two and nine times. V usage is TRBV15 and J usage is TRBJ2-7, with D possibly being TRBD1 or TRBD2 (5 bases each). Trimming removed 3 bases at V and 3 bases at J, with 12 bases between. CDR1 and CDR2 (germline): LNHNV, YYDKDF (reference sequence). The CDR3 totals 14 residues. The CDR3 region is CATSSYGASYEQYF. The CDR3 DNA is TGTGCCACCAGCAGTTACGGGGCGAGCTACGAGCAGTACTTC.

This clonotype appeared a few times. This chain joins TRBV29-1 and TRBJ2-7, with D tentatively TRBD1 or TRBD2 (5 bases each). The CDR3 spans 11 residues. Trimming removed 7 bases from V and 6 bases from J, with 13 bases in between. Germline V lookup: CDR1 SQVTM, CDR2 ANQGSEA. The CDR3 region is CSGGEGVEQYF. The CDR3 DNA reads TGCAGCGGAGGGGAAGGGGTCGAGCAGTACTTC.

This clonotype was observed many times. The rearrangement uses TRBV2 and TRBJ1-3; weak D call: TRBD1 (5 bases). CDR1 SNHLY and CDR2 FYNNEI come from the germline V gene. V was trimmed by 4 bases and J by 3 bases, leaving 10 bases between them. This CDR3 region has 14 residues. The CDR3 DNA reads TGTGCCAGCAGTGGGCAGGGAAGTGGAAACACCATATATTTT. Encoded protein: CASSGQGSGNTIYF.

In this sample, this clonotype turned up many times. The chain joins TRBV7-9 to TRBJ2-7; D is unclear. The germline V gene encodes CDR1 SEHNR and CDR2 FQNEAQ (reference sequence). The germline V and J ends were trimmed by 5 bases and 13 bases, with 18 bases remaining between them. This CDR3 is built from 12 residues. The CDR3 loop reads CASSPASADSYF. For the CDR3, the DNA is TGTGCCAGCAGCCCAGCGAGCGCAGATTCTTACTTC.

This clonotype was picked up a small number of times. The CDR3 DNA reads TGCGCCAGCAGCTCGGGGGCCTTCAGCTCTGGGGCCAACGTCCTGACTTTC. This sequence encodes CASSSGAFSSGANVLTF. The rearrangement joins TRBV5-1 to TRBJ2-6; D may match TRBD1 or TRBD2 (6 bases each). In germline, CDR1 is SGHRS, CDR2 YFSETQ. The CDR3 loop spans 17 amino acids. The V and J ends lost 3 bases and 0 bases respectively, with 13 bases between them.

The J gene is TRBJ2-2, the V gene TRBV30, with 7 bases aligning to TRBD1. Unmatched junction bases numbered 0, after V lost 5 bases and J lost 6 bases. This CDR3 contains 11 residues. CDR1 is GTSNPN and CDR2 is SVGIG in the germline V gene (reference sequence). The CDR3 DNA follows: TGTGCCTGGGACAGGGCCGGGGAGCTGTTTTTT. This sequence encodes CAWDRAGELFF. The whole variable domain, remainder taken from reference TRBV30 and TRBJ2-2, is SQTIHQWPATLVQPVGSPLSLECTVEGTSNPNLYWYRQAAGRGLQLLFYSVGIGQISSEVPQNLSASRPQDRQFILSSKKLLLSDSGFYLCAWDRAGELFFGEGSRLTVL.

V is TRBV6-5 and J is TRBJ2-3; 11 positions match TRBD2. This CDR3 contains 16 residues. From germline, CDR1 is MNHEY and CDR2 SVGAGI. With V trimmed by 3 bases and J by 0 bases, 2 bases remained unmatched. CDR3 sequence reads: CASSYRLAGSTDTQYF. CDR3 nucleotide sequence: TGTGCCAGCAGTTATCGACTAGCGGGAAGCACAGATACGCAGTATTTT.

CDR3 sequence reads: CASSPTGTSIAGELFF. In nucleotides, the CDR3 is TGTGCCAGCAGCCCGACCGGGACTAGCATTGCCGGGGAGCTGTTTTTT. V and J are TRBV12-3 or TRBV12-4 and TRBJ2-2, with 9 bases lining up with TRBD2. With 6 bases clipped from V and 6 bases from J, the junction kept 11 bases outside the gene matches. The CDR3 extends over 16 amino acids.

Many counts were recorded for this clonotype. The J gene is TRBJ2-6, the V gene TRBV5-1; D gene uncertain. Trimming shortened V by 9 bases and J by 0 bases, and 7 bases separated the two germline ends. Germline V gene lookup returns CDR1 SGHRS and CDR2 YFSETQ. The CDR3 is 13 residues long. The DNA for the CDR3 is TGCGCCACCATGGACTCTGGGGCCAACGTCCTGACTTTC. It translates to CATMDSGANVLTF.

This clonotype was detected ten times or more. The rearrangement links TRBV5-1 to TRBJ1-4; maybe TRBD1 (5 bases). Trimming cost V 3 bases and J 3 bases, with 15 bases left between them. CDR1 and CDR2 from the germline V gene are SGHRS and YFSETQ. The CDR3 runs to 16 residues. The CDR3 DNA reads as TGCGCCAGCAGCTCGGCCCAGGGAGGACCTAATGAAAAACTGTTTTTT. It yields the protein CASSSAQGGPNEKLFF.

This clonotype was seen more than once but under ten times. The chain combines TRBV14 with TRBJ2-1; D call uncertain. Trimming took off 0 bases at V and 2 bases at J, with 11 bases between the two ends. CDR1 is SGHDN, CDR2 FVKESK, per germline. This CDR3 spans 16 amino acids. CDR3 coding DNA: TGTGCCAGCAGCCAAGAACGGCGTCGGGCCTACAATGAGCAGTTCTTC. Translation gives CASSQERRRAYNEQFF. Filled out from reference TRBV14 and TRBJ2-1, the complete variable domain reads EAGVTQFPSHSVIEKGQTVTLRCDPISGHDNLYWYRRVMGKEIKFLLHFVKESKQDESGMPNNRFLAERTGGTYSTLKVQPAELEDSGVYFCASSQERRRAYNEQFFGPGTRLTVL.

This chain links TRBV7-6 with TRBJ2-7; TRBD2 might be the D (5 bases). Germline CDR1 and CDR2: SGHVS and FNYEAQ. V was cut by 0 bases and J by 5 bases, with 11 bases left in between. This CDR3 contains 14 residues. In DNA, the CDR3 is TGTGCCAGCAGCTTAGCGGGAGTTTACGACGAGCAGTACTTC. This gives the protein CASSLAGVYDEQYF.

This clonotype was picked up many times. V and J are TRBV5-1 and TRBJ2-1, with TRBD2 matching over 7 bases. V dropped 1 base and J dropped 5; count of bases not matched to a gene: 3. The CDR3 covers 14 residues. CDR1 is SGHRS, CDR2 YFSETQ, per germline. CDR3 protein: CASSLSGNNNEQFF. In DNA, the CDR3 is TGCGCCAGCAGCTTGAGCGGGAATAACAATGAGCAGTTCTTC.

This chain links TRBV3-1 with TRBJ2-5, with D uncertain. With 1 base removed from V and 4 bases from J, the gap between germline ends came to 13 bases. This CDR3 has 15 amino acids. Germline values: CDR1 LGHDT, CDR2 YNNKEL (reference sequence). The CDR3 DNA reads TGTGCCAGCAGCCAAGGGACCTTTCCCGGAGAGACCCAGTACTTC. Translating it yields CASSQGTFPGETQYF.

J is TRBJ2-5 and V is TRBV6-1; the D call may be TRBD1 or TRBD2 (5 bases each). CDR3 length: 14 amino acids. V was clipped by 8 bases and J by 5 bases, with 18 bases between them. CDR1 and CDR2 (germline): MNHNS, SASEGT. The CDR3 region is CASDEGTTGETQYF. The CDR3, as DNA: TGTGCCAGCGATGAGGGGACCACGGGGGAGACCCAGTACTTC.

This clonotype occurred many times. The chain links TRBV10-3 to TRBJ2-7, with a tentative D call TRBD1 (6 bases). With 5 bases removed from V and 7 bases from J, the gap between germline ends came to 12 bases. CDR3 length equals 12 residues. Germline CDR1 is ENHRY and CDR2 is SYGVKD. The CDR3 DNA sequence: TGTGCCATCAGTAACAGGGTCGGTGAGCAGTACTTC. It is translated as CAISNRVGEQYF.

This clonotype was found a few times. The chain employs TRBV20-1 and TRBJ2-7; D may be TRBD1 or TRBD2 (5 bases each). Germline assignment: CDR1 DFQATT and CDR2 SNEGSKA (reference sequence). The V gene lost 0 bases and the J gene lost 0 bases, with 9 bases spanning the gap. CDR3 length equals 14 residues. In DNA form, the CDR3 reads TGCAGTGCTAGAGACCCCGGGACCTCCTACGAGCAGTACTTC. As protein: CSARDPGTSYEQYF.